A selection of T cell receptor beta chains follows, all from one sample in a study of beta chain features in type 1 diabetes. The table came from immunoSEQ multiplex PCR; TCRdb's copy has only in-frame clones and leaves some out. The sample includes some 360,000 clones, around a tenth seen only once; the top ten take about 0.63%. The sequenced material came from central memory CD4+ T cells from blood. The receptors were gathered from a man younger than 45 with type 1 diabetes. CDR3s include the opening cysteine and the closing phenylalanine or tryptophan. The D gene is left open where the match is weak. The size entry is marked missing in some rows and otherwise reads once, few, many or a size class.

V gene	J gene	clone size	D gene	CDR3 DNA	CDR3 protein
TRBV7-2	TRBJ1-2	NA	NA	TGTGCCAGCAGCTCCTACGCTCCCGAGAGTGGCTACACCTTC	CASSSYAPESGYTF
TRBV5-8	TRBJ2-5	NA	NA	TGTGCCAGCAGCTTGGGCAGGGCCCAAGAGACCCAGTACTTC	CASSLGRAQETQYF
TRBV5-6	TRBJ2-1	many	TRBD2	TGTGCCAGCAGCTTCACCGGGACTACGAACAATGAGCAGTTCTTC	CASSFTGTTNNEQFF
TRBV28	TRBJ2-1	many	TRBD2	TGTGCCAGCAGGCGGGAGAGTGTTAATGAGCAGTTCTTC	CASRRESVNEQFF
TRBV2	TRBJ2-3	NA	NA	TGTGCCAGGTTAACCCCCGGCACAGATACGCAGTATTTT	CARLTPGTDTQYF
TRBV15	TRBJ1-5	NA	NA	TGTGCCACCAGCAGAGGGTCCGGGACCCAGGACGGGCAGCCCCAGCATTTT	CATSRGSGTQDGQPQHF
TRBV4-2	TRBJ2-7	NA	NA	TGTGCCAGCAGCCAAGATCAAGCCCGTCGGGGAGAGCAGTACTTC	CASSQDQARRGEQYF
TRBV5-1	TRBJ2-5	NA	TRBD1	TGCGCCAGCAGCTCAGCTATGACAGGGGCAGAGACCCAGTACTTC	CASSSAMTGAETQYF
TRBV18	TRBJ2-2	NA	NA	TGTGCCAGCTCACCCAGAACCGGGGAGCTGTTTTTT	CASSPRTGELFF
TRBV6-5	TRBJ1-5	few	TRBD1	TGTGCCAGCAGCGCGGACAGGGAACAGCCCCAGCATTTT	CASSADREQPQHF
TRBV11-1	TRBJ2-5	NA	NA	TGTGCCAGCAGCCTCGTGAAGACCCAGTACTTC	CASSLVKTQYF
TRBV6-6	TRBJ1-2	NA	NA	TGTGCCAGCAGTAGGGGAGACAGGTTTGGGGACTATGGCTACACCTTC	CASSRGDRFGDYGYTF
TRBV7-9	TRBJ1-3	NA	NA	TGTGCCAGCGGGGCGGTAGGAAACACCATATATTTT	CASGAVGNTIYF
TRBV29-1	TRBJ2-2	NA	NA	TGCAGCGGGGGACAACCGAACACCGGGGAGCTGTTTTTT	CSGGQPNTGELFF
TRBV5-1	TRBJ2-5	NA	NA	TGCGCCAGCAGCTTAATGGGACGGGGAGAGACCCAGTACTTC	CASSLMGRGETQYF
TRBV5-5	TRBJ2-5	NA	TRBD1	TGTGCCAGCAGCTTGGCCGGGACAGAAGAGACCCAGTACTTC	CASSLAGTEETQYF
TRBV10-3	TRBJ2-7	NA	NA	TGTGCCATCAGTGACCCGCGTGGGGGTCCGGGGAGTGGGCAGTACTTC	CAISDPRGGPGSGQYF
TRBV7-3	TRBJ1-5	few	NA	TGTGCCAGCAGCCCCTCCTCGGGAATTAGCAATCAGCCCCAGCATTTT	CASSPSSGISNQPQHF
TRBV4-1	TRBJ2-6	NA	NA	TGCGCCAGCAGTCCCGTCTCTGGGGCCAACGTCCTGACTTTC	CASSPVSGANVLTF
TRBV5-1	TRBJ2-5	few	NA	TGCGCCAGCAGCTTGGACTATCAAGAGACCCAGTACTTC	CASSLDYQETQYF
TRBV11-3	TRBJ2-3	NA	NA	TGTGCCAGCAGCCAACAGGGTACTAGCACAGATACGCAGTATTTT	CASSQQGTSTDTQYF
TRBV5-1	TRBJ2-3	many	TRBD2	TGCGCCAGCAGGGAGACTAGCGGGAGTTTAGGGAAGTATTTT	CASRETSGSLGKYF
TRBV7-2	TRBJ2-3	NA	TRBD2	TGTGCCAGCAGCCAAGATGGGCCTAGCGGTACCCGCACAGATACGCAGTATTTT	CASSQDGPSGTRTDTQYF
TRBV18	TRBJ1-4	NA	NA	TGTGCCAGCTCAGCCGGGACTCCGATGGATAATGAAAAACTGTTTTTT	CASSAGTPMDNEKLFF
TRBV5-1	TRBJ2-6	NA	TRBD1	TGCGCCAGCAGGACCGGGACAGTCGTCATTGGGGCCAACGTCCTGACTTTC	CASRTGTVVIGANVLTF
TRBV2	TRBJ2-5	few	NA	TGTGCCAGCACCGCTACTGCGGAGACCCAGTACTTC	CASTATAETQYF
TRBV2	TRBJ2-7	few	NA	TGTGCCAGCAGTGATGTACAGAAGCGGGAGCAGTACTTC	CASSDVQKREQYF